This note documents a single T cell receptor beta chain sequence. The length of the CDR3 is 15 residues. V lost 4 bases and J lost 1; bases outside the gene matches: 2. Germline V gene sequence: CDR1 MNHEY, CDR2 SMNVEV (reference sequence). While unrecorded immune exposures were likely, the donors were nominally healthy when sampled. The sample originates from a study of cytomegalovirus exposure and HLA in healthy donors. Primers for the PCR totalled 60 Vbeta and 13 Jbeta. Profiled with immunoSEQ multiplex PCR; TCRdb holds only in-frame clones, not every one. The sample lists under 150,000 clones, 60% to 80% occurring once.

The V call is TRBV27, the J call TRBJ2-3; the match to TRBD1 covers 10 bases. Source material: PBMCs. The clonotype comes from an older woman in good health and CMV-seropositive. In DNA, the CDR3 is TGTGCCAGCAGTTCTGGGACAGGGGGCACAGATACGCAGTATTTT. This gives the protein CASSSGTGGTDTQYF.